The next 32 T cell receptor beta chains were all read from a single sample in a study of blood T cell repertoires in COVID-19. Sequencing was performed with immunoSEQ multiplex PCR; in TCRdb, only in-frame clones are kept and a portion is missing. This table has nearly 250,000 clones, 65% to 90% appearing once. The sequencing sample was made of PBMCs or T cells enriched from blood (not recorded which). The receptors originated from a woman aged 45-65 years with acute COVID-19.

The CDR3 sequence: CAWTRSMNTEAFF. The CDR3 DNA follows: TGTGCCTGGACGAGGAGTATGAACACTGAAGCTTTCTTT. This chain connects TRBV30 to TRBJ1-1; D is ambiguous. V was cut by 4 bases and J by 0 bases, with 9 bases left in between. Germline lookup yields CDR1 GTSNPN and CDR2 SVGIG (reference sequence). CDR3 length: 13 amino acids.

The chain uses TRBV28 and TRBJ2-7; 11 positions agree with TRBD1. Germline loops: CDR1 MDHEN, CDR2 SYDVKM. J gave up 3 bases and V 4 bases, and 2 bases lay outside the gene matches. There are 14 residues in the CDR3. In DNA, the CDR3 is TGTGCCAGCAGTTCGGGACAGGGGGTCTACGAGCAGTACTTC. Translated, it gives CASSSGQGVYEQYF.

The chain employs TRBV19 and TRBJ1-5; TRBD1 matches 9 bases. V lost 4 bases, J lost 4 bases, and 5 bases stayed unmatched. Per germline, CDR1 LNHDA and CDR2 SQIVND (reference sequence). The CDR3 runs to 15 residues. This chain's CDR3 is CASSTGTGNNQPQHF. DNA of the CDR3: TGTGCCAGTAGTACCGGGACAGGGAATAATCAGCCCCAGCATTTT.

The rearrangement uses TRBV5-5 and TRBJ1-5, with a tentative D call TRBD1 (5 bases). CDR3 length: 13 residues. Looked up from germline, CDR1 is SGHKS and CDR2 is YYEKEE (reference sequence). V gave up 1 base and J gave up 9 bases, with 11 bases separating them. CDR3 sequence (DNA): TGTGCCAGCAGCTTGTTGGAGGGGAGGCCCCAGCATTTT. Residues: CASSLLEGRPQHF. The full variable domain, completed using reference TRBV5-5 and TRBJ1-5, is DAGVTQSPTHLIKTRGQQVTLRCSPISGHKSVSWYQQVLGQGPQFIFQYYEKEERGRGNFPDRFSARQFPNYSSELNVNALLLGDSALYLCASSLLEGRPQHFGDGTRLSIL.

The chain carries TRBV11-3 and TRBJ2-2, with 10 nucleotides matching TRBD2. The CDR3 is 16 residues long. With V trimmed by 5 bases and J by 0 bases, 3 bases remained unmatched. In germline, CDR1 is SGHNT, CDR2 YENEEA. The CDR3 sequence: CASSHTSGANTGELFF. CDR3 DNA: TGTGCCAGCAGCCATACTAGCGGGGCGAACACCGGGGAGCTGTTTTTT.

This chain connects TRBV5-8 to TRBJ2-3; 11 bases line up with TRBD2. With V trimmed by 0 bases and J by 0 bases, 6 bases remained unmatched. CDR3 length equals 18 residues. Germline V gene lookup returns CDR1 SGHTS and CDR2 YDEGEE. The CDR3 is CASSLAGTSGRSTDTQYF. In DNA form, the CDR3 reads TGTGCCAGCAGCTTGGCCGGGACTAGCGGAAGGAGCACAGATACGCAGTATTTT.

The CDR3 sequence is CATSTGTGVGNQPQHF. The CDR3 nucleotides read TGTGCCACAAGTACCGGGACAGGGGTCGGCAATCAGCCCCAGCATTTT. V and J are TRBV15 and TRBJ1-5; 10 bases align to TRBD1. V trimming: 9 bases; J trimming: 2 bases; junction bases outside the gene matches: 10. The CDR3 has 16 amino acids. Germline assignment: CDR1 LNHNV and CDR2 YYDKDF (reference sequence).

The rearrangement uses TRBV5-1 and TRBJ1-2, with a possible D match to TRBD1 (5 bases). Trimming cost V 7 bases and J 4 bases, with 17 bases left between them. CDR3 length equals 14 residues. Germline loops: CDR1 SGHRS, CDR2 YFSETQ. The CDR3: CASGEPGRSYGYTF. DNA of the CDR3: TGCGCCAGCGGGGAACCAGGGCGTTCCTATGGCTACACCTTC.

This rearrangement joins TRBV30 to TRBJ1-1; 10 bases are a match to TRBD1. J gave up 3 bases and V 8 bases, and 6 bases lay outside the gene matches. The CDR3 sequence is 13 residues long. Germline CDR1 reads GTSNPN; CDR2 reads SVGIG (reference sequence). The CDR3, as DNA: TGTGCCGGGGACAGGGGCAGGGACACTGAAGCTTTCTTT. The encoded protein is CAGDRGRDTEAFF.

The rearrangement uses TRBV18 and TRBJ1-1; D is unresolved. From germline, CDR1 is KGHSH and CDR2 LQKENI. The CDR3 consists of 13 residues. V lost 8 bases and J lost 0, with 10 bases in between. DNA for the CDR3: TGTGCCAGCCGTAGCGGTATGAACACTGAAGCTTTCTTT. This translates into CASRSGMNTEAFF. Drawing the rest from reference TRBV18 and TRBJ1-1, the complete variable domain is NAGVMQNPRHLVRRRGQEARLRCSPMKGHSHVYWYRQLPEEGLKFMVYLQKENIIDESGMPKERFSAEFPKEGPSILRIQQVVRGDSAAYFCASRSGMNTEAFFGQGTRLTVV.

The chain links TRBV12-3 or TRBV12-4 to TRBJ1-2; D perhaps matches TRBD1 (6 bases). The CDR3 sequence is 12 residues long. Trimming stripped 6 bases from V and 4 bases from J, with 9 bases between. CDR3 in DNA: TGTGCCAGCAGCAGACAGGCCTATGGCTACACCTTC. Residues: CASSRQAYGYTF.

V gene TRBV7-6 combines with J gene TRBJ2-5, with 9 bases lining up with TRBD1. Germline-derived CDR1 and CDR2 are SGHVS and FNYEAQ. The CDR3 has 15 amino acids. Losses at the gene ends were 1 base for V and 4 bases for J; bases not matched to a gene: 4. The CDR3 sequence: CASSLGGQGGETQYF. The DNA of the CDR3 is TGTGCCAGCAGCTTAGGGGGACAGGGCGGAGAGACCCAGTACTTC.

This clone was observed a handful of times. The chain's CDR3 is CASSITTGDHTGELFF. The CDR3 DNA reads as TGTGCCAGTAGTATCACCACAGGGGACCACACCGGGGAGCTGTTTTTT. V is TRBV19 and J is TRBJ2-2, with 7 bases aligning to TRBD1. This CDR3 contains 16 residues. Germline CDR1 is LNHDA and CDR2 is SQIVND (reference sequence). J lost 3 bases, V lost 3 bases, and 7 bases had no gene match.

The chain links TRBV25-1 to TRBJ1-1; D ambiguous. The CDR3 has 16 amino acids. The V end lost 1 base, the J end lost 0 bases, and 12 bases lay between the germline ends. Germline CDR1 reads MGHDK; CDR2 reads SYGVNS. In DNA, the CDR3 is TGTGCCAGCAGTGAATCTGGGCATGTAATGAACACTGAAGCTTTCTTT. The encoded protein is CASSESGHVMNTEAFF. Drawing the rest from reference TRBV25-1 and TRBJ1-1, the complete variable domain is EADIYQTPRYLVIGTGKKITLECSQTMGHDKMYWYQQDPGMELHLIHYSYGVNSTEKGDLSSESTVSRIRTEHFPLTLESARPSHTSQYLCASSESGHVMNTEAFFGQGTRLTVV.

This clone appeared a few times. The chain recombines TRBV19 with TRBJ1-1, with TRBD1 identical over 8 bases. Germline CDR1 reads LNHDA; CDR2 reads SQIVND (reference sequence). V lost 6 bases and J lost 5; bases outside the gene matches: 8. The CDR3 totals 14 residues. The CDR3 DNA follows: TGTGCCAGTAGCTCCCGGACAGGGAAGACTGAAGCTTTCTTT. This gives the protein CASSSRTGKTEAFF. The full variable domain, completed using reference TRBV19 and TRBJ1-1, is DGGITQSPKYLFRKEGQNVTLSCEQNLNHDAMYWYRQDPGQGLRLIYYSQIVNDFQKGDIAEGYSVSREKKESFPLTVTSAQKNPTAFYLCASSSRTGKTEAFFGQGTRLTVV.

Only a few counts were recorded for this clone. The rearrangement links TRBV18 to TRBJ2-7; 8 bases align to TRBD1. The V gene's germline CDR1 is KGHSH and CDR2 LQKENI. The CDR3 has 14 residues. Trimming at V came to 3 bases and at J to 7 bases, leaving 8 bases not matched to a gene. DNA of the CDR3: TGTGCCAGCTCACCTATCGACAGGGGAGGTGAGCAGTACTTC. Translating it yields CASSPIDRGGEQYF.

J is TRBJ1-6 and V is TRBV30; TRBD1 aligns across 9 bases. From germline, CDR1 is GTSNPN and CDR2 SVGIG (reference sequence). V lost 1 base, J lost 2 bases, and 6 bases stayed unmatched. The CDR3 totals 17 residues. CDR3 DNA: TGTGCCTGGAGTGGACCGGGACAGGGTCCCTATAATTCACCCCTCCACTTT. It encodes CAWSGPGQGPYNSPLHF.

This clone was seen only once. The chain combines TRBV7-2 with TRBJ1-2; maybe TRBD1 (5 bases). Germline-derived CDR1 and CDR2 are SGHTA and FQGNSA. CDR3 length: 13 amino acids. With 1 base removed from V and 7 bases from J, the gap between germline ends came to 10 bases. The CDR3 here is CASSLGQGLGYTF. CDR3 bases: TGTGCCAGCAGCTTAGGCCAGGGTCTTGGCTACACCTTC.

The V call is TRBV24-1, the J call TRBJ2-3, with 8 positions matching TRBD2. J lost 1 base, V lost 3 bases, and 2 bases had no gene match. Germline CDR1 KGHDR, CDR2 SFDVKD. The CDR3 sequence is 15 residues long. As DNA, the CDR3 is TGTGCCACCAGTGATGAAGCGGGGGGCACAGATACGCAGTATTTT. This gives the protein CATSDEAGGTDTQYF.

The rearrangement uses TRBV4-1 and TRBJ1-2, with D perhaps TRBD1 (5 bases). The CDR3 is 14 residues long. V was shortened by 1 base and J by 5 bases, with 11 bases between the two germline ends. Germline assignment: CDR1 MGHRA and CDR2 YSYEKL. The CDR3 coding sequence is TGCGCCAGCAGCCAAGGCGCAGGGTTTTATGGCTACACCTTC. It translates to CASSQGAGFYGYTF.

This clone was recorded once. The V and J genes are TRBV30 and TRBJ2-2; 9 nucleotides agree with TRBD1. The germline CDR1 and CDR2 sequences are GTSNPN and SVGIG (reference sequence). Losses at the gene ends were 4 bases for V and 7 bases for J; bases not matched to a gene: 4. There are 13 residues in the CDR3. The CDR3: CAWTDRGNGELFF. Written as DNA, the CDR3 is TGTGCCTGGACGGACAGGGGCAACGGGGAGCTGTTTTTT.

The chain is built from TRBV6-5 and TRBJ1-1, with D tentatively TRBD1 (5 bases). V lost 2 bases and J lost 0, with 7 bases in between. CDR3 size: 14 residues. Looked up from germline, CDR1 is MNHEY and CDR2 is SVGAGI. DNA of the CDR3: TGTGCCAGCAGTTACCCAGGGCTGAACACTGAAGCTTTCTTT. This encodes CASSYPGLNTEAFF.

V and J are TRBV9 and TRBJ1-2, with 9 bases identical to TRBD1. CDR3 length: 14 amino acids. J lost 3 bases, V lost 4 bases, and 4 bases had no gene match. Per the germline V gene, CDR1 is SGDLS and CDR2 is YYNGEE. CDR3 protein: CASSLGQGDYGYTF. The CDR3 DNA reads as TGTGCCAGCAGCTTGGGACAGGGCGACTATGGCTACACCTTC. The full variable domain, completed using reference TRBV9 and TRBJ1-2, is DSGVTQTPKHLITATGQRVTLRCSPRSGDLSVYWYQQSLDQGLQFLIQYYNGEERAKGNILERFSAQQFPDLHSELNLSSLELGDSALYFCASSLGQGDYGYTFGSGTRLTVV.

The chain links TRBV2 to TRBJ1-1, with 9 nucleotides matching TRBD1. CDR3 size: 14 residues. Losses at the gene ends were 6 bases for V and 4 bases for J; bases not matched to a gene: 6. The V gene's germline CDR1 is SNHLY and CDR2 FYNNEI. The CDR3 reads CASSRTTGGTEAFF. CDR3 DNA sequence: TGTGCCAGCAGCAGAACGACAGGGGGCACTGAAGCTTTCTTT.

The chain recombines TRBV9 with TRBJ2-3, with D maybe TRBD2 (6 bases). The germline gives CDR1 SGDLS, CDR2 YYNGEE. This CDR3 has 18 amino acids. Trimming cost V 3 bases and J 1 base, with 21 bases left between them. The CDR3, as DNA: TGTGCCAGCAGCGGCGTTGCGGGGCGGCGTGAAGGCACAGATACGCAGTATTTT. The encoded protein is CASSGVAGRREGTDTQYF.

V is TRBV5-1 and J is TRBJ1-2; 8 bases agree with TRBD1. Germline V gene data show CDR1 as SGHRS and CDR2 as YFSETQ. CDR3 length equals 12 residues. V shed 7 bases and J 8 bases; nucleotides not matched to a gene: 7. This chain's CDR3 is CASQGAGYGYTF. The CDR3 nucleotides read TGCGCCAGCCAGGGGGCCGGGTACGGCTACACCTTC.

The rearrangement joins TRBV19 to TRBJ1-5; 9 positions match TRBD1. The junction had 4 bases not matched to a gene; V was cut back by 4 bases and J by 6 bases. The CDR3 spans 14 residues. Germline loops: CDR1 LNHDA, CDR2 SQIVND (reference sequence). Here the CDR3 reads CASSSTGGGQPQHF. In DNA form, the CDR3 reads TGTGCCAGTAGTAGCACAGGGGGCGGTCAGCCCCAGCATTTT.

V is TRBV5-1 and J is TRBJ2-1; TRBD2 aligns across 12 bases. CDR1 is SGHRS and CDR2 is YFSETQ in the germline V gene. The CDR3 sequence is 16 residues long. The ends lost 5 bases at V and 8 bases at J; junction bases unmatched: 11. In DNA, the CDR3 is TGCGCCAGCAGTTCCCAGACTAGCGGGGGCGTGGATGAGCAGTTCTTC. This translates into CASSSQTSGGVDEQFF. Supplemented by reference TRBV5-1 and TRBJ2-1, the full variable domain reads KAGVTQTPRYLIKTRGQQVTLSCSPISGHRSVSWYQQTPGQGLQFLFEYFSETQRNKGNFPGRFSGRQFSNSRSEMNVSTLELGDSALYLCASSSQTSGGVDEQFFGPGTRLTVL.

This clone was seen only a few times. The rearrangement links TRBV10-3 to TRBJ1-5; TRBD1 aligns across 12 bases. This CDR3 is built from 16 residues. J was trimmed by 4 bases and V by 6 bases; bases with no gene match: 7. Per germline, CDR1 ENHRY and CDR2 SYGVKD. The CDR3 protein is CAIRDGTGGLNQPQHF. The CDR3 nucleotides read TGTGCCATCAGGGACGGGACAGGGGGCCTGAATCAGCCCCAGCATTTT.

The V call is TRBV11-2, the J call TRBJ1-1, with 7 bases that match TRBD1. The CDR3 covers 18 residues. Germline lookup yields CDR1 SGHAT and CDR2 FQNNGV. V trimming: 1 base; J trimming: 1 base; junction bases outside the gene matches: 12. The CDR3 bases are TGTGCCAGCAGCTTAGGGGCCGAAAGGGGGCTCGGGAACACTGAAGCTTTCTTT. Protein sequence: CASSLGAERGLGNTEAFF.

The V call is TRBV30, the J call TRBJ1-1; no reliable D call. This CDR3 has 13 amino acids. V was clipped by 8 bases and J by 6 bases, with 19 bases between them. The germline gives CDR1 GTSNPN, CDR2 SVGIG (reference sequence). The CDR3 DNA sequence: TGTGCCCATGATGTGGGAGGGTCCCCTGAAGCTTTCTTT. Residues: CAHDVGGSPEAFF.

The V gene is TRBV2, the J gene TRBJ1-1, with D maybe TRBD1 (6 bases). CDR3 length: 14 amino acids. Germline V gene lookup returns CDR1 SNHLY and CDR2 FYNNEI. The ends were cut back, 3 bases at V and 6 bases at J, with 14 bases in the middle. This chain's CDR3 is CASSDGTGRAEAFF. For the CDR3, the DNA is TGTGCCAGCAGTGATGGCACAGGGAGGGCTGAAGCTTTCTTT.